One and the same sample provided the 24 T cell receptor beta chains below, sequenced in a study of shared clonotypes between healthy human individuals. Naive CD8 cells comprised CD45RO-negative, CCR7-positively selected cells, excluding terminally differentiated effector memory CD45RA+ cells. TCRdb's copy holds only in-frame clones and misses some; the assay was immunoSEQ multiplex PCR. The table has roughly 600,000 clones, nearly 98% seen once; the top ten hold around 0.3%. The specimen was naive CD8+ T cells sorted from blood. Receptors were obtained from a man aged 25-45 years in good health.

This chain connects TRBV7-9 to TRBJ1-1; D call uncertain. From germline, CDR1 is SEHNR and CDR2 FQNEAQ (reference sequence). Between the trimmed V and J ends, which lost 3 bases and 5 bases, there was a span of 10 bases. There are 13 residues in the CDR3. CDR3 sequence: CASSFLGMTEAFF. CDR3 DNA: TGTGCCAGCAGCTTCTTAGGGATGACTGAAGCTTTCTTT.

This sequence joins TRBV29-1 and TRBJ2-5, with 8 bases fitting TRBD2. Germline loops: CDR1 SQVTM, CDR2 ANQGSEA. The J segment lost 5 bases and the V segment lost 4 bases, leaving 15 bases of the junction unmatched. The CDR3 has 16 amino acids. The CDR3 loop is CSVVFERENLAETQYF. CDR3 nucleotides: TGCAGCGTTGTCTTCGAGCGGGAGAACTTAGCTGAGACCCAGTACTTC.

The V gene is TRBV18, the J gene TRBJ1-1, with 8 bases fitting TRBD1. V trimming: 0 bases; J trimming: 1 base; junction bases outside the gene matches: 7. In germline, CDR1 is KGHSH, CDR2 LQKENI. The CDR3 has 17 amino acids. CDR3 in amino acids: CASSPPPTGVGNTEAFF. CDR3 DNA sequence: TGTGCCAGCTCACCACCGCCGACAGGGGTGGGGAACACTGAAGCTTTCTTT.

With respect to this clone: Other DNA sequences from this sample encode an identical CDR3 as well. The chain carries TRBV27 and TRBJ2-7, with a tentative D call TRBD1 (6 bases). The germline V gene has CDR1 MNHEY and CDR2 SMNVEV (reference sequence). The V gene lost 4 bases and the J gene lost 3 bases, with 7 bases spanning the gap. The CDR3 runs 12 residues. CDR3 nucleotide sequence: TGTGCCAGCAGTTCACAGGGCTACGAGCAGTACTTC. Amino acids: CASSSQGYEQYF.

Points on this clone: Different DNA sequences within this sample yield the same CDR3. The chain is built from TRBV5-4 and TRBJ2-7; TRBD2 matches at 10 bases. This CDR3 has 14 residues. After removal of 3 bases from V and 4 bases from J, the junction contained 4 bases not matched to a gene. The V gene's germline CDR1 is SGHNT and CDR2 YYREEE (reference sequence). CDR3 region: CASSSGLAEYEQYF. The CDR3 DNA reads TGTGCCAGCAGCTCTGGACTAGCGGAATACGAGCAGTACTTC. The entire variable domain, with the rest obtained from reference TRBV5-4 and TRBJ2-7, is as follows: ETGVTQSPTHLIKTRGQQVTLRCSSQSGHNTVSWYQQALGQGPQFIFQYYREEENGRGNFPPRFSGLQFPNYSSELNVNALELDDSALYLCASSSGLAEYEQYFGPGTRLTVT.

The CDR3 DNA is TGTGCCAGCAGTTACTCCGGAGTTGATGGCTACACCTTC. Amino acids: CASSYSGVDGYTF. This chain joins TRBV6-5 and TRBJ1-2; D is unclear. The CDR3 covers 13 residues. Per germline, CDR1 MNHEY and CDR2 SVGAGI. Trimming shortened V by 0 bases and J by 6 bases, and 8 bases separated the two germline ends.

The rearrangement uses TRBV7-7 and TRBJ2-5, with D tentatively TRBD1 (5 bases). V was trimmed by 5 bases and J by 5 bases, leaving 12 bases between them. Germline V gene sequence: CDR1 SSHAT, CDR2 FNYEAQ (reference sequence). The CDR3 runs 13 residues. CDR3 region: CASSKDMGETQYF. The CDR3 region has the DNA TGTGCCAGCAGCAAGGACATGGGGGAGACCCAGTACTTC.

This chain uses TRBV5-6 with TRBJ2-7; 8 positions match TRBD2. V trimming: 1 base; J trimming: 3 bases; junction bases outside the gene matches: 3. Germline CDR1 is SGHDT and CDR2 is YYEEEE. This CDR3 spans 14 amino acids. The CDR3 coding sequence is TGTGCCAGCAGCTTGTGGGGGACTAGCTACGAGCAGTACTTC. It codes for CASSLWGTSYEQYF.

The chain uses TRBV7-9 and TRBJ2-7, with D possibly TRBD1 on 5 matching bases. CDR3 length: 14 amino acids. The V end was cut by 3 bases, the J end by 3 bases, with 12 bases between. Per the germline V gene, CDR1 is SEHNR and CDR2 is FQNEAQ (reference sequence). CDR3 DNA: TGTGCCAGCAGCTTCGGTGTAGGGGACTACGAGCAGTACTTC. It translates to CASSFGVGDYEQYF.

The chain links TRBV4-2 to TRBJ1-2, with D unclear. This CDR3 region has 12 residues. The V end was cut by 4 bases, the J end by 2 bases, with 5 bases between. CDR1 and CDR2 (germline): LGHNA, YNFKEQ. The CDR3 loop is CASSRQNYGYTF. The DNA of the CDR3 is TGTGCCAGCAGCCGACAAAACTATGGCTACACCTTC.

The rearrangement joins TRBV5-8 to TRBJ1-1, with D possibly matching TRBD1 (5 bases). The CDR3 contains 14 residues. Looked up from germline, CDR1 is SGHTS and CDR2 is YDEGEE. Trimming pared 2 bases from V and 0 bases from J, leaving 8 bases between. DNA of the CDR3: TGTGCCAGCAGCTTAAGACAGATGAACACTGAAGCTTTCTTT. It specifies CASSLRQMNTEAFF.

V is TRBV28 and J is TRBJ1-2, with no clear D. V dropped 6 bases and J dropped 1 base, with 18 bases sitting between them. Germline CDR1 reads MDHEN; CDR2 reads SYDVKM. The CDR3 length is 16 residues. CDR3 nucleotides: TGTGCCAGCAGCCTCCTCGGTAGCCTATTTAACTATGGCTACACCTTC. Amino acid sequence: CASSLLGSLFNYGYTF.

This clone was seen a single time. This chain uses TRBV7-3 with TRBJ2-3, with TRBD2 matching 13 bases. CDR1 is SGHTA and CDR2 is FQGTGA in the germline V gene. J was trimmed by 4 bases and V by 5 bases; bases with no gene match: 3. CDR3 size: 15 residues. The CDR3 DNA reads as TGTGCCAGCAGCCCCGGGACTAGCGGGGCAGATACGCAGTATTTT. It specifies CASSPGTSGADTQYF.

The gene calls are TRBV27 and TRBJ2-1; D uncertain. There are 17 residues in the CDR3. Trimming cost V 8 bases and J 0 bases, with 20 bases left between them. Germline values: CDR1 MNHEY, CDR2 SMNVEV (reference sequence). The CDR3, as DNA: TGTGCCAGCTTTTCTAGTCCCTCGCACACCTCCTACAATGAGCAGTTCTTC. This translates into CASFSSPSHTSYNEQFF.

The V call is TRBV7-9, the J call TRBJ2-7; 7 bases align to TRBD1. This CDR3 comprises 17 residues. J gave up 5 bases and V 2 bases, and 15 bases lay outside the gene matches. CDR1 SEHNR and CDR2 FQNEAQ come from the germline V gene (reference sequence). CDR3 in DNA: TGTGCCAGCAGCTTAAAGTCCCGGGACAGCTGGCTGAACGAGCAGTACTTC. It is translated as CASSLKSRDSWLNEQYF.

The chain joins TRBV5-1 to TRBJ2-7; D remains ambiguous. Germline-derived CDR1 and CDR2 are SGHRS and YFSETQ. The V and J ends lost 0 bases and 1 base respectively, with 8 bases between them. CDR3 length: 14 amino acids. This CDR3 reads CASSLVQRSYEQYF. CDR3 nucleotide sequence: TGCGCCAGCAGCTTGGTCCAGCGATCCTACGAGCAGTACTTC.

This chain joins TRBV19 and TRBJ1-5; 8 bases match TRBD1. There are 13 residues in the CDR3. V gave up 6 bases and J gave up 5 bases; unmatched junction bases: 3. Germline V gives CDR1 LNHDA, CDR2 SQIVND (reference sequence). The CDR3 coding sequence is TGTGCCAGTAGAAACAGGGGGGATCAGCCCCAGCATTTT. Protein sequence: CASRNRGDQPQHF.

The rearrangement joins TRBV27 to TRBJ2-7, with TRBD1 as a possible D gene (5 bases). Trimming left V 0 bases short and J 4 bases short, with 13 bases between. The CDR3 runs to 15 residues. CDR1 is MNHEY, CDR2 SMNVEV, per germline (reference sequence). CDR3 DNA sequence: TGTGCCAGCAGTTTATCGGGGCAGGGTGAATACGAGCAGTACTTC. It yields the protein CASSLSGQGEYEQYF.

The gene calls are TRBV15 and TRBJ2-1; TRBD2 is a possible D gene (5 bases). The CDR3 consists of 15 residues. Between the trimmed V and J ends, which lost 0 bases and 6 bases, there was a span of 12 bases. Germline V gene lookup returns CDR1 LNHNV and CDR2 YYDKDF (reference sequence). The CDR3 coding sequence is TGTGCCACCAGCAGAGATCGGGCTAGCTTCAATGAGCAGTTCTTC. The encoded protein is CATSRDRASFNEQFF.

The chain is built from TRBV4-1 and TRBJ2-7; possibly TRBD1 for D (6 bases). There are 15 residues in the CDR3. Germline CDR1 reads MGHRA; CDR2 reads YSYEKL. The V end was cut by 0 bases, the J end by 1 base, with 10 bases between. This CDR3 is CASSQEEQGSYEQYF. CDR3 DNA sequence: TGCGCCAGCAGCCAAGAGGAACAGGGTTCCTACGAGCAGTACTTC.

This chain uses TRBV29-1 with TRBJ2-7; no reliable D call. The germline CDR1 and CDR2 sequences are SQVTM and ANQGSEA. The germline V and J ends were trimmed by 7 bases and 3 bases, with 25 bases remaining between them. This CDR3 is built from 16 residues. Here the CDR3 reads CSACSTGNPPFYEQYF. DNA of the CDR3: TGCAGCGCTTGCTCGACGGGCAATCCCCCGTTCTACGAGCAGTACTTC.

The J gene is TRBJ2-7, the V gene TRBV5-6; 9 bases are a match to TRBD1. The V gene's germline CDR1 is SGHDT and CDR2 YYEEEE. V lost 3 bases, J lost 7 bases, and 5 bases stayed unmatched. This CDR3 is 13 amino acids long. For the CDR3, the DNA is TGTGCCAGCAGCTACGGGACAGGGCAGGAGCAGTACTTC. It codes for CASSYGTGQEQYF.

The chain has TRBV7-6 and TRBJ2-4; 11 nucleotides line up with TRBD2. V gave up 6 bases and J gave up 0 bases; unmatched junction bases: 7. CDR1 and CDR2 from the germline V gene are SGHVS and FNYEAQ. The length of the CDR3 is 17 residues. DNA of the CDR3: TGTGCCAGCAGTCTAGCGGGAGGCCCGCTAGCCAAAAACATTCAGTACTTC. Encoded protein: CASSLAGGPLAKNIQYF. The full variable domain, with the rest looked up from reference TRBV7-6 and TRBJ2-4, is GAGVSQSPRYKVTKRGQDVALRCDPISGHVSLYWYRQALGQGPEFLTYFNYEAQQDKSGLPNDRFSAERPEGSISTLTIQRTEQRDSAMYRCASSLAGGPLAKNIQYFGAGTRLSVL.

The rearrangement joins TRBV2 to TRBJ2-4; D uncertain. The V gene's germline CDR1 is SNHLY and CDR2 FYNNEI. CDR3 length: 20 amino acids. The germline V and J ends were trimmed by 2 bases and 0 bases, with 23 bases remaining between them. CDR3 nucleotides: TGTGCCAGCAGTGAATCTCCAAACCCTTATAGTGGGCTAGCCAAAAACATTCAGTACTTC. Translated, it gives CASSESPNPYSGLAKNIQYF.